The T cell receptor (beta chain) under discussion was sequenced for a study of blood T cells in healthy people across ages. Broader study findings: The fall in TCR beta diversity per million T cells was roughly linear with age.

Then a second PCR, running roughly 6 to 11 cycles, was carried out with a sample-barcoded 5' primer and a J-beta primer mix. Each CDR3 protein gets one entry after TCRdb re-called the 5' RACE reads with MiXCR. Among 1.5 million to 2 million distinct CDR3 sequences, about 31% were seen once, and the ten largest hold roughly 10%. V shed 5 bases and J shed 0 bases, with 8 bases lying between them. This CDR3 region has 15 residues. The V gene's germline CDR1 is SGHTA and CDR2 FQGTGA. Notes on this clonotype: Its antigen is currently unknown.

The chain carries TRBV7-3 and TRBJ2-6; D is unresolved. The specimen sequenced was blood. The receptor's source is a woman younger than 45 in good health. The CDR3 is CASSPMSSGANVLTF. Here the CDR3 DNA reads TGTGCCAGCAGCCCTATGTCCTCTGGGGCCAACGTCCTGACTTTC.